This T cell receptor beta chain derives from a study of cytomegalovirus exposure and HLA in healthy donors. Study context: In an earlier analysis, around 120 million unique TCR beta sequences were found from about 190 million T cells. Early on, a data release was issued that held 80 million or so unique TCRs from HLA-typed donors.

A remark on this clone: Its antigen is unknown.

V lost 0 bases to trimming and J lost 6 bases; unmatched junction nucleotides: 3. This CDR3 is built from 15 residues. Whole-study results and caveats: A later analysis reported that several of the most significant clusters appeared to be linked to common viral pathogens, among them Epstein-Barr virus.

The PCR made use of 60 Vbeta and 13 Jbeta primers. Some clones are missing from TCRdb's copy, which holds only in-frame ones; the method was immunoSEQ multiplex PCR. There are roughly 130,000 clones in the sample; over 60% occur only once, and just over 1% lies in the top ten. The source of this sequence is a human donor in good health. The sequencing sample was made of PBMCs. The chain combines TRBV23-1 with TRBJ1-4, with 8 bases matching TRBD1. TRBV23-1 is an ORF for which the function is uncertain. The CDR3 loop reads CASSQSQGAYEKLFF. In DNA form, the CDR3 reads TGCGCCAGCAGTCAATCCCAGGGGGCGTATGAAAAACTGTTTTTT.